The rows below give T cell receptor beta chains drawn from one sample of a study of T cell responses to AZD1222 COVID-19 vaccine. Profiled with immunoSEQ multiplex PCR; TCRdb holds only in-frame clones, not every one. The sample contains 250,000 to 300,000 clones, roughly 93% of which appear only once. The source was peripheral blood, collected 28 days after the second AZD1222 dose. Receptors were obtained from an adult who received the AZD1222 COVID-19 vaccine. CDR3s include the opening cysteine and the closing phenylalanine or tryptophan. The D gene is left open where the match is weak. Some rows mark clone size as missing; the rest say once, few, many or name a class of expanded clone.

v_gene: TRBV27; j_gene: TRBJ2-7; d_gene: TRBD1; abundance: NA; len: 16; CDR3nt: TGTGCCAGCAGACCCGGACAGGCGAGCACCCTTCGGGAGCAGTACTTC; CDR3aa: CASRPGQASTLREQYF
v_gene: TRBV20-1; j_gene: TRBJ1-1; d_gene: TRBD1; abundance: NA; len: 11; CDR3nt: TGCAGTGCCAACAGGGGGACTGAAGCTTTCTTT; CDR3aa: CSANRGTEAFF
v_gene: TRBV19; j_gene: TRBJ1-5; d_gene: NA; abundance: NA; len: 16; CDR3nt: TGTGCCAGTAGTATAAATGGGCAGCAAAGCAATCAGCCCCAGCATTTT; CDR3aa: CASSINGQQSNQPQHF
v_gene: TRBV6-1; j_gene: TRBJ2-7; d_gene: TRBD2; abundance: few; len: 15; CDR3nt: TGTGCCAGCAGTGAAGGGACTAGCGGGAGTTACGAGCAGTACTTC; CDR3aa: CASSEGTSGSYEQYF
v_gene: TRBV7-2; j_gene: TRBJ1-3; d_gene: NA; abundance: NA; len: 15; CDR3nt: TGTGCCAGCAGCTTAGAGGGGTCAGCCGTAGGCACCATATATTTT; CDR3aa: CASSLEGSAVGTIYF
v_gene: TRBV7-9; j_gene: TRBJ2-1; d_gene: TRBD2; abundance: NA; len: 15; CDR3nt: TGTGCCAGCAGCTCCAAGACTAGCGGGAGTGATGAGCAGTTCTTC; CDR3aa: CASSSKTSGSDEQFF
v_gene: TRBV6-2/TRBV6-3; j_gene: TRBJ2-2; d_gene: NA; abundance: once; len: 11; CDR3nt: TGTGCCAGCAGTAACACCGGGGAGCTGTTTTTT; CDR3aa: CASSNTGELFF
v_gene: TRBV28; j_gene: TRBJ2-5; d_gene: TRBD2; abundance: NA; len: 13; CDR3nt: TGTGCCAGCAGCTTGGCGGGGGGAGAGACCCAGTACTTC; CDR3aa: CASSLAGGETQYF
v_gene: TRBV25-1; j_gene: TRBJ2-7; d_gene: NA; abundance: NA; len: 12; CDR3nt: TGTGCCAGCTCGGGAATCATCCCCGAGCAGTACTTC; CDR3aa: CASSGIIPEQYF
v_gene: TRBV5-1; j_gene: TRBJ2-7; d_gene: TRBD2; abundance: once; len: 14; CDR3nt: TGCGCCAGCCGGAGGCTAGCGGGATTAGAAGAGCAGTACTTC; CDR3aa: CASRRLAGLEEQYF
v_gene: TRBV10-3; j_gene: TRBJ2-1; d_gene: NA; abundance: NA; len: 11; CDR3nt: TGTGCCATCAGTGGAGGGCGTACCCAGTTCTTC; CDR3aa: CAISGGRTQFF
v_gene: TRBV18; j_gene: TRBJ2-3; d_gene: TRBD1; abundance: NA; len: 14; CDR3nt: TGTGCCAGCTCACCGACAGGGGGCGCAGATACGCAGTATTTT; CDR3aa: CASSPTGGADTQYF
v_gene: TRBV5-8; j_gene: TRBJ1-6; d_gene: NA; abundance: NA; len: 13; CDR3nt: TGTGCCAGCAGCTTGTCTTATAATTCACCCCTCCACTTT; CDR3aa: CASSLSYNSPLHF
v_gene: TRBV12-3/TRBV12-4; j_gene: TRBJ1-1; d_gene: NA; abundance: NA; len: 12; CDR3nt: TGTGCCAGCAGTTTAAGGGGAACTGAAGCTTTCTTT; CDR3aa: CASSLRGTEAFF
v_gene: TRBV15; j_gene: TRBJ1-5; d_gene: TRBD1; abundance: once; len: 16; CDR3nt: TGTGCCACCAGCAGAGATCCCCTCGGGACAGTCCAGCCCCAGCATTTT; CDR3aa: CATSRDPLGTVQPQHF
v_gene: TRBV19; j_gene: TRBJ1-2; d_gene: TRBD1; abundance: once; len: 14; CDR3nt: TGTGCCAGTAGTATGCGGGACAGGGCCTATGGCTACACCTTC; CDR3aa: CASSMRDRAYGYTF
v_gene: TRBV4-2; j_gene: TRBJ2-2; d_gene: TRBD2; abundance: NA; len: 17; CDR3nt: TGTGCCAGCAGCCAGGCGTCCATAGCGGGGGGCACCGGGGAGCTGTTTTTT; CDR3aa: CASSQASIAGGTGELFF
v_gene: TRBV5-1; j_gene: TRBJ2-2; d_gene: NA; abundance: NA; len: 14; CDR3nt: TGCGCCAGCAGCGGCGTAGCAAACACCGGGGAGCTGTTTTTT; CDR3aa: CASSGVANTGELFF
v_gene: TRBV11-2; j_gene: TRBJ2-1; d_gene: NA; abundance: NA; len: 15; CDR3nt: TGTGCCAGCAGCTCCCTCCGGGGGCCCTACAATGAGCAGTTCTTC; CDR3aa: CASSSLRGPYNEQFF
v_gene: TRBV3-1/TRBV3-2; j_gene: TRBJ2-7; d_gene: NA; abundance: NA; len: 13; CDR3nt: TGTGCCAGCAGCCAAGATTTCAGTTTCGAGCAGTACTTC; CDR3aa: CASSQDFSFEQYF
v_gene: TRBV2; j_gene: TRBJ1-1; d_gene: TRBD1; abundance: NA; len: 15; CDR3nt: TGTGCCAGCAGTGAAGGGGGCAGGGGGGGATTTAAAGCTTTCTTT; CDR3aa: CASSEGGRGGFKAFF
v_gene: TRBV4-3; j_gene: TRBJ2-7; d_gene: TRBD2; abundance: NA; len: 16; CDR3nt: TGCGCCAGCAGCCTAGGGACTAGCGGGAGCTCCTACGAGCAGTACTTC; CDR3aa: CASSLGTSGSSYEQYF
v_gene: TRBV4-2; j_gene: TRBJ2-7; d_gene: NA; abundance: few; len: 16; CDR3nt: TGTGCCAGCAGCCAAGATCGGGGGACGGCATCCTACGAGCAGTACTTC; CDR3aa: CASSQDRGTASYEQYF
v_gene: TRBV7-2; j_gene: TRBJ1-2; d_gene: NA; abundance: NA; len: 13; CDR3nt: TGTGCCAGCAGCTCCCGGGACGGCTATGGCTACACCTTC; CDR3aa: CASSSRDGYGYTF
v_gene: TRBV5-1; j_gene: TRBJ1-4; d_gene: NA; abundance: NA; len: 13; CDR3nt: TGCGCCAGCAGCCCGGACCCAAATGAAAAACTGTTTTTT; CDR3aa: CASSPDPNEKLFF
v_gene: TRBV24-1; j_gene: TRBJ2-7; d_gene: NA; abundance: NA; len: 15; CDR3nt: TGTGCCACCAGTGATTCGGGGCAGCCCACTTACGAGCAGTACTTC; CDR3aa: CATSDSGQPTYEQYF
v_gene: TRBV7-9; j_gene: TRBJ2-1; d_gene: TRBD2; abundance: few; len: 15; CDR3nt: TGTGCCAGCAGCTTAGTCGGCGGTGGAGCGGGAGGGCAGTTCTTC; CDR3aa: CASSLVGGGAGGQFF
v_gene: TRBV11-2; j_gene: TRBJ2-3; d_gene: TRBD2; abundance: NA; len: 15; CDR3nt: TGTGCCAGCAGCTTAGCTCGGACTAGCGGCCCTCAAGAGTATTTT; CDR3aa: CASSLARTSGPQEYF
v_gene: TRBV28; j_gene: TRBJ1-1; d_gene: NA; abundance: NA; len: 14; CDR3nt: TGTGCCAGCAGTTCGGGACCGCCGCGTGCTGAAGCTTTCTTT; CDR3aa: CASSSGPPRAEAFF
v_gene: TRBV28; j_gene: TRBJ2-7; d_gene: NA; abundance: NA; len: 11; CDR3nt: TGTGCCAGCAGGCGGGCCTACGAGCAGTACTTC; CDR3aa: CASRRAYEQYF
v_gene: TRBV5-4; j_gene: TRBJ2-3; d_gene: NA; abundance: NA; len: 13; CDR3nt: TGTGCCAGCAGCCTTGGTTGGGGGGATACGCAGTATTTT; CDR3aa: CASSLGWGDTQYF
v_gene: TRBV5-1; j_gene: TRBJ1-3; d_gene: NA; abundance: once; len: 15; CDR3nt: TGCGCCAGCAGCTCCCTCGGGGTTGAAGGAAACACCATATATTTT; CDR3aa: CASSSLGVEGNTIYF
v_gene: TRBV5-1; j_gene: TRBJ2-3; d_gene: TRBD1; abundance: NA; len: 14; CDR3nt: TGCGCCAGCAGTAGCGGACAGGGGCTGAATACGCAGTATTTT; CDR3aa: CASSSGQGLNTQYF
v_gene: TRBV28; j_gene: TRBJ1-2; d_gene: NA; abundance: NA; len: 11; CDR3nt: TGTGCCAGCAGTTCCTACTATGGCTACACCTTC; CDR3aa: CASSSYYGYTF
v_gene: TRBV10-2; j_gene: TRBJ1-1; d_gene: NA; abundance: once; len: 14; CDR3nt: TGCGCCAGCAGTGGAGGATCAGGGAACACTGAAGCTTTCTTT; CDR3aa: CASSGGSGNTEAFF
v_gene: TRBV27; j_gene: TRBJ1-1; d_gene: NA; abundance: NA; len: 15; CDR3nt: TGTGCCAGCAGTTCAAGACACGTCATGAACACTGAAGCTTTCTTT; CDR3aa: CASSSRHVMNTEAFF
v_gene: TRBV28; j_gene: TRBJ2-3; d_gene: NA; abundance: NA; len: 15; CDR3nt: TGTGCCAGCAGTTCACCGGGACGGGATGGTAGGACGCAGTATTTT; CDR3aa: CASSSPGRDGRTQYF
v_gene: TRBV28; j_gene: TRBJ1-1; d_gene: NA; abundance: few; len: 13; CDR3nt: TGTGCCAGCAGTTTCGGGATGAACACTGAAGCTTTCTTT; CDR3aa: CASSFGMNTEAFF
v_gene: TRBV7-8; j_gene: TRBJ1-3; d_gene: NA; abundance: NA; len: 14; CDR3nt: TGTGCCACTTGTTTGGGGACAACTGGAAACACCATATATTTT; CDR3aa: CATCLGTTGNTIYF
v_gene: TRBV30; j_gene: TRBJ2-7; d_gene: TRBD2; abundance: once; len: 15; CDR3nt: TGTGCCTGGAGTAAGACTAGCGCCTATACCTACGAGCAGTACTTC; CDR3aa: CAWSKTSAYTYEQYF